Listed here are 25 T cell receptor beta chains from one sample, sequenced in a study of T-cell memory formation after mild COVID-19. MiXCR was run by TCRdb on the 5' RACE reads, yielding one entry per CDR3 protein. The sample lists under 300,000 distinct CDR3 sequences, 15% to 20% seen once, with around 23% in the top ten. Sequencing was performed on PBMCs or a T cell subset sorted from them (not recorded which). Source of these receptors: a man between 18 and 35 years old who had mild COVID-19 (a few samples of this study predate the infection). Cell type and time point are not known.

V is TRBV12-3 or TRBV12-4 and J is TRBJ2-7, with 11 positions matching TRBD1. This CDR3 spans 15 amino acids. V lost 4 bases and J lost 4; bases outside the gene matches: 6. Here the CDR3 reads CASSYSDRGLYEQYF. CDR3 DNA: TGTGCCAGCAGTTACTCGGACAGGGGGCTGTACGAGCAGTACTTC.

The chain joins TRBV28 to TRBJ1-2, with unresolved D. CDR3 length equals 15 residues. CDR1 is MDHEN, CDR2 SYDVKM, per germline. Trimming took 2 bases from V and 2 from J, leaving 12 bases between them. CDR3 loop: CASSLDRILNYGYTF. Written as DNA, the CDR3 is TGTGCCAGCAGTTTAGATCGCATACTGAACTATGGCTACACCTTC.

Only a few counts were recorded for this clonotype. CDR3 amino acids: CAISDHQRGDNEQFF. For the CDR3, the DNA is TGTGCCATCAGTGACCACCAGCGGGGGGACAATGAGCAGTTCTTC. The chain joins TRBV10-3 to TRBJ2-1; TRBD2 aligns across 9 bases. Looked up from germline, CDR1 is ENHRY and CDR2 is SYGVKD. The CDR3 is 15 residues long. V dropped 3 bases and J dropped 5; count of bases not matched to a gene: 5.

The rearrangement uses TRBV7-2 and TRBJ2-7; TRBD1 aligns across 7 bases. After removal of 2 bases from V and 4 bases from J, the junction contained 14 bases not matched to a gene. Germline V gives CDR1 SGHTA, CDR2 FQGNSA. The CDR3 is 17 amino acids. CDR3 sequence (DNA): TGTGCCAGCAGCTTACCCCGACAGGGTTACTTCGTTTACGAGCAGTACTTC. Translation: CASSLPRQGYFVYEQYF.

The chain joins TRBV6-2 or TRBV6-3 to TRBJ2-3, with 8 bases identical to TRBD2. Germline lookup yields CDR1 MNHEY and CDR2 SVGEGT. The CDR3 is made up of 16 amino acids. Trimming removed 8 bases from V and 1 base from J; junction bases left unmatched: 11. In DNA form, the CDR3 reads TGTGCCAGCCGCCCCCCGTTGCGGGGGGGCACAGATACGCAGTATTTT. It codes for CASRPPLRGGTDTQYF.

This clonotype came up once. The chain combines TRBV7-3 with TRBJ2-3; 7 bases fit TRBD1. CDR1 is SGHTA and CDR2 is FQGTGA in the germline V gene. This CDR3 region has 16 residues. V was clipped by 1 base and J by 0 bases; unmatched bases: 4. CDR3 in amino acids: CASSLNTGVSTDTQYF. In nucleotides, the CDR3 is TGTGCCAGCAGCTTAAATACAGGGGTGAGCACAGATACGCAGTATTTT. Together with reference TRBV7-3 and TRBJ2-3, the CDR3 gives the full variable domain: GAGVSQTPSNKVTEKGKYVELRCDPISGHTALYWYRQSLGQGPEFLIYFQGTGAADDSGLPNDRFFAVRPEGSVSTLKIQRTERGDSAVYLCASSLNTGVSTDTQYFGPGTRLTVL.

The chain carries TRBV5-1 and TRBJ1-5, with D perhaps matching TRBD1 (6 bases). V was trimmed by 4 bases and J by 1 base, leaving 12 bases between them. The CDR3 is made up of 15 amino acids. The germline V gene has CDR1 SGHRS and CDR2 YFSETQ. The CDR3 is CASSPEGGSNQPQHF. Here the CDR3 DNA reads TGCGCCAGCAGCCCGGAGGGGGGGAGCAATCAGCCCCAGCATTTT.

The sample holds a few counts of this clonotype. The chain has TRBV28 and TRBJ2-1, with no clear D. V was pared by 6 bases and J by 5 bases, with 17 bases between. Germline-derived CDR1 and CDR2 are MDHEN and SYDVKM. The CDR3 contains 15 residues. The CDR3 loop reads CASRGRGLLDNEQFF. CDR3 nucleotide sequence: TGTGCCAGCAGGGGCCGCGGCCTCTTGGACAATGAGCAGTTCTTC.

In its sample, this clonotype was seen a few times. This rearrangement joins TRBV2 to TRBJ2-2, with a weak D call TRBD2 (5 bases). Germline V gene sequence: CDR1 SNHLY, CDR2 FYNNEI. With 0 bases removed from V and 4 bases from J, the gap between germline ends came to 15 bases. This CDR3 spans 17 amino acids. The CDR3 loop reads CASSEALRGRRTGELFF. In DNA form, the CDR3 reads TGTGCCAGCAGTGAAGCGCTTCGGGGTAGGCGCACCGGGGAGCTGTTTTTT.

This clonotype was observed many times. The chain uses TRBV10-3 and TRBJ2-1, with D possibly TRBD2 on 7 matching bases. The CDR3 is 13 amino acids. The germline gives CDR1 ENHRY, CDR2 SYGVKD. The V end lost 8 bases, the J end lost 7 bases, and 15 bases lay between the germline ends. In DNA, the CDR3 is TGTGCCATCCGAGAGGGGGGGGAGAATGAGCAGTTCTTC. This sequence encodes CAIREGGENEQFF.

This clonotype has a handful of counts. The chain recombines TRBV11-2 with TRBJ2-5; D may be TRBD1 (6 bases). Germline CDR1 reads SGHAT; CDR2 reads FQNNGV. With 3 bases removed from V and 1 base from J, the gap between germline ends came to 9 bases. CDR3 length: 14 residues. This chain's CDR3 is CASSFRGGQETQYF. The CDR3 DNA reads as TGTGCCAGCAGCTTCCGAGGGGGCCAAGAGACCCAGTACTTC.

This chain connects TRBV5-5 to TRBJ1-3; no definite D call. Germline CDR1 SGHKS, CDR2 YYEKEE (reference sequence). The V and J ends lost 6 bases and 0 bases respectively, with 7 bases between them. The CDR3 totals 13 residues. CDR3 sequence reads: CASTATSGNTIYF. CDR3 in DNA: TGTGCCAGCACAGCCACCTCTGGAAACACCATATATTTT. The variable domain in full, completed from reference TRBV5-5 and TRBJ1-3, reads DAGVTQSPTHLIKTRGQQVTLRCSPISGHKSVSWYQQVLGQGPQFIFQYYEKEERGRGNFPDRFSARQFPNYSSELNVNALLLGDSALYLCASTATSGNTIYFGEGSWLTVV.

This clonotype has a count of ten or more. The chain has TRBV7-3 and TRBJ2-2; D is tentatively TRBD1 or TRBD2 (5 bases each). The ends were cut back, 5 bases at V and 4 bases at J, with 8 bases in the middle. The CDR3 totals 13 residues. Germline V gives CDR1 SGHTA, CDR2 FQGTGA. CDR3 protein: CASSQGATGELFF. CDR3 in DNA: TGTGCCAGCAGCCAGGGAGCCACCGGGGAGCTGTTTTTT.

This clonotype was found a few times. The chain couples TRBV7-9 to TRBJ1-4; tentatively, D is TRBD1 (6 bases). The germline V and J ends were trimmed by 5 bases and 6 bases, with 16 bases remaining between them. From germline, CDR1 is SEHNR and CDR2 FQNEAQ (reference sequence). The CDR3 covers 15 residues. The CDR3 DNA sequence: TGTGCCAGCAGCGAGAAGGGGGGAGTTGATGAAAAACTGTTTTTT. Encoded protein: CASSEKGGVDEKLFF. Based on the CDR3 plus reference TRBV7-9 and TRBJ1-4, the full variable domain is DTGVSQNPRHKITKRGQNVTFRCDPISEHNRLYWYRQTLGQGPEFLTYFQNEAQLEKSRLLSDRFSAERPKGSFSTLEIQRTEQGDSAMYLCASSEKGGVDEKLFFGSGTQLSVL.

The V call is TRBV7-2, the J call TRBJ2-2; 12 bases are a match to TRBD1. Trimming cost V 5 bases and J 9 bases; bases outside gene matches: 7. The length of the CDR3 is 15 residues. Germline loops: CDR1 SGHTA, CDR2 FQGNSA. The DNA of the CDR3 is TGTGCCAGCAGCCCGGTGGGGACAGGGGGCCGGGAGCTGTTTTTT. Encoded protein: CASSPVGTGGRELFF. Based on the CDR3 plus reference TRBV7-2 and TRBJ2-2, the full variable domain is GAGVSQSPSNKVTEKGKDVELRCDPISGHTALYWYRQSLGQGLEFLIYFQGNSAPDKSGLPSDRFSAERTGGSVSTLTIQRTQQEDSAVYLCASSPVGTGGRELFFGEGSRLTVL.

CDR3 DNA sequence: TGCGCCAGCAGCTCGGGACAGTCGTACCAAGAGACCCAGTACTTC. Protein product: CASSSGQSYQETQYF. The chain couples TRBV5-1 to TRBJ2-5, with 7 bases matching TRBD1. V lost 3 bases, J lost 0 bases, and 5 bases stayed unmatched. CDR1 and CDR2 from the germline V gene are SGHRS and YFSETQ. The CDR3 sequence is 15 residues long.

This clonotype was counted between two and nine times. This chain uses TRBV24-1 with TRBJ2-2; weak D call: TRBD2 (7 bases). V was trimmed by 2 bases and J by 6 bases, leaving 21 bases between them. Germline CDR1 and CDR2: KGHDR and SFDVKD. The CDR3 runs 18 residues. The CDR3 nucleotides read TGTGCCACCAGTGATTGGGGACTGCGGGGGCGACAATCCGGGGAGCTGTTTTTT. It codes for CATSDWGLRGRQSGELFF.

This chain links TRBV4-1 with TRBJ2-1; D may be TRBD1 (5 bases). Germline CDR1 MGHRA, CDR2 YSYEKL. The V and J ends lost 0 bases and 5 bases respectively, with 8 bases between them. CDR3 size: 14 residues. This chain's CDR3 is CASSQDGHNNEQFF. As DNA, the CDR3 is TGCGCCAGCAGCCAAGACGGACACAACAATGAGCAGTTCTTC.

This clonotype was observed a few times. This chain uses TRBV5-1 with TRBJ2-2, with 7 positions matching TRBD2. The CDR3 covers 16 residues. Germline V gives CDR1 SGHRS, CDR2 YFSETQ. V shed 5 bases, J shed 4 bases, and the junction held 11 bases outside the gene matches. This chain's CDR3 is CASSPRPSGATGELFF. CDR3 coding DNA: TGCGCCAGCAGTCCTCGTCCCAGCGGGGCCACCGGGGAGCTGTTTTTT.

The chain employs TRBV7-6 and TRBJ1-3, with D tentatively TRBD1 (6 bases). The CDR3 sequence is 17 residues long. Per germline, CDR1 SGHVS and CDR2 FNYEAQ. V was pared by 3 bases and J by 0 bases, with 15 bases between. CDR3 nucleotide sequence: TGTGCCAGCAGCTTCTCGGGACACTCGTTCTCTGGAAACACCATATATTTT. It codes for CASSFSGHSFSGNTIYF. Full variable domain (rest looked up from reference TRBV7-6 and TRBJ1-3): GAGVSQSPRYKVTKRGQDVALRCDPISGHVSLYWYRQALGQGPEFLTYFNYEAQQDKSGLPNDRFSAERPEGSISTLTIQRTEQRDSAMYRCASSFSGHSFSGNTIYFGEGSWLTVV.

V gene TRBV15 combines with J gene TRBJ2-1; no firm D call. The CDR3 spans 13 residues. CDR1 and CDR2 (germline): LNHNV, YYDKDF (reference sequence). V shed 3 bases and J shed 2 bases, with 5 bases lying between them. The CDR3 DNA sequence: TGTGCCACCAGCAGGGCTACCTACAATGAGCAGTTCTTC. Translated: CATSRATYNEQFF. Together with reference TRBV15 and TRBJ2-1, the CDR3 gives the full variable domain: DAMVIQNPRYQVTQFGKPVTLSCSQTLNHNVMYWYQQKSSQAPKLLFHYYDKDFNNEADTPDNFQSRRPNTSFCFLDIRSPGLGDTAMYLCATSRATYNEQFFGPGTRLTVL.

This chain connects TRBV7-8 to TRBJ1-4; D unresolved. V was trimmed by 1 base and J by 6 bases, leaving 9 bases between them. The CDR3 covers 14 residues. Germline assignment: CDR1 SGHVS and CDR2 FQNEAQ. CDR3 amino acids: CASSLVEYDEKLFF. The CDR3 region has the DNA TGTGCCAGCAGCTTAGTCGAATATGATGAAAAACTGTTTTTT.

Written as DNA, the CDR3 is TGTGCCTCCGGGACTAGCGGGGCCCTCTCCTACAATGAGCAGTTCTTC. As protein: CASGTSGALSYNEQFF. V is TRBV2 and J is TRBJ2-1, with 13 nucleotides matching TRBD2. This CDR3 has 16 amino acids. J lost 0 bases, V lost 11 bases, and 7 bases had no gene match. In germline, CDR1 is SNHLY, CDR2 FYNNEI.

The chain has TRBV6-2 or TRBV6-3 and TRBJ2-1; possibly TRBD2 for D (6 bases). The CDR3 has 13 residues. V lost 2 bases, J lost 9 bases, and 11 bases lay in between. The germline gives CDR1 MNHEY, CDR2 SVGEGT. The CDR3 DNA reads as TGTGCCAGCAGTTACATGCGGGGTGCTGAGCAGTTCTTC. Its protein is CASSYMRGAEQFF.

This clonotype was recorded a few times. This rearrangement joins TRBV19 to TRBJ2-5; 8 nucleotides align to TRBD1. CDR3 length equals 13 residues. Germline-derived CDR1 and CDR2 are LNHDA and SQIVND (reference sequence). After removal of 8 bases from V and 8 bases from J, the junction contained 10 bases not matched to a gene. CDR3 sequence reads: CASLGTGKRTQYF. The CDR3 DNA reads TGTGCCAGTTTGGGGACAGGCAAGAGAACCCAGTACTTC.